This is a list of T cell receptor beta chains from one sample in a study of blood T cell repertoires in COVID-19. TCRdb keeps only in-frame clones here, not all; method: immunoSEQ multiplex PCR. The sample includes around 300,000 clones, 65% to 90% of them seen just once. Sequences were obtained from peripheral blood. The receptor source for this set is a human donor in a cohort sampled during active COVID-19. The CDR3 runs from the conserved cysteine through the conserved F or W. A D gene is named only where the DNA matches it firmly. Size tells how often a clone was seen (once, few, many) or the class of an expanded clone, and some rows leave it out.

DNA	CDR3	size	J	D	V
TGTGCCATCAGTGAGAGGACAGGGCATGGCTACACCTTC	CAISERTGHGYTF	NA	TRBJ1-2	TRBD1	TRBV10-3
TGTGCCAGCAGGCCACAGGGACCCCGGGGTGGCTACACCTTC	CASRPQGPRGGYTF	NA	TRBJ1-2	NA	TRBV14
TGTGCCAGCAGCCCCCGTGGAGCGGGGGGGCTGGGGACAGATACGCAGTATTTT	CASSPRGAGGLGTDTQYF	NA	TRBJ2-3	TRBD2	TRBV7-3
TGTGCCAGCAGCCAAGGAGCGGGACCCACGCAGTATTTT	CASSQGAGPTQYF	NA	TRBJ2-3	TRBD2	TRBV4-2
TGTGCCAGCAGTTTAGGGCCGGGTACGCAGTATTTT	CASSLGPGTQYF	NA	TRBJ2-3	NA	TRBV12-3/TRBV12-4
TGTGCCAGCAGCCAAGTTCCGGGAAACACCATATATTTT	CASSQVPGNTIYF	once	TRBJ1-3	NA	TRBV3-1/TRBV3-2
TGCGCCAGCAGCTTTACCGGGACTAGCGTCGGCACGCAGTATTTT	CASSFTGTSVGTQYF	NA	TRBJ2-3	TRBD2	TRBV5-1
TGCAGCGCCTACAGGGGTGAGCAGTTCTTC	CSAYRGEQFF	NA	TRBJ2-1	TRBD1	TRBV29-1
TGTGCCTGGAGTGTTCTAGGGACTAGCGGGGGGGATGAGCAGTTCTTC	CAWSVLGTSGGDEQFF	NA	TRBJ2-1	TRBD2	TRBV30
TGTGCCAGCGGTGACAGGGACTGGGCCAACGTCCTGACTTTC	CASGDRDWANVLTF	NA	TRBJ2-6	NA	TRBV5-6
TGTGCCAGCTCTGGCGGGGGAAACACCGGGGAGCTGTTTTTT	CASSGGGNTGELFF	NA	TRBJ2-2	TRBD2	TRBV18
TGTGCCAGCAGCCCCTCGGGACAGGGGGTAAGTGGCTACACCTTC	CASSPSGQGVSGYTF	NA	TRBJ1-2	TRBD1	TRBV4-2
TGTGCCAGCACGGCAGGGGTGAATTCACCCCTCCACTTT	CASTAGVNSPLHF	NA	TRBJ1-6	NA	TRBV28
TGTGCCAGCTTAGGGGTGGGCGAGCAGTACTTC	CASLGVGEQYF	NA	TRBJ2-7	NA	TRBV7-9
TGTGCCAGCAGCCCGGGGGACAGAGGCTCTGGAAACACCATATATTTT	CASSPGDRGSGNTIYF	NA	TRBJ1-3	TRBD1	TRBV7-2
TGTGCCAGCAGCTTGGAACAGGGGCGGTATGGCTACACCTTC	CASSLEQGRYGYTF	NA	TRBJ1-2	TRBD1	TRBV5-4
TGCAGTGCTAGTAGCCGGGCGACAGGATGGAACACTGAAGCTTTCTTT	CSASSRATGWNTEAFF	NA	TRBJ1-1	NA	TRBV20-1
TGCAGCGTTGCGGTCCGGGGTGAGAATCAGCCCCAGCATTTT	CSVAVRGENQPQHF	NA	TRBJ1-5	NA	TRBV29-1
TGCGCCAGCAGCTTGACTAGCACGTACCAAGAGACCCAGTACTTC	CASSLTSTYQETQYF	NA	TRBJ2-5	NA	TRBV5-1
TGTGCCACCTTGCGGGGGCGTCAAACTGAAGCTTTCTTT	CATLRGRQTEAFF	once	TRBJ1-1	NA	TRBV5-6
TGTGCCAGCAGTTTAACCGCCCGGACAGGGGGGGATCAGCCCCAGCATTTT	CASSLTARTGGDQPQHF	NA	TRBJ1-5	TRBD1	TRBV27
TGTGCCAGCAGCTCCCCGTCGGATACGCAGTATTTT	CASSSPSDTQYF	NA	TRBJ2-3	NA	TRBV7-8
TGTGCCAGCAGTTTATCTCGGGGAGATCAGCCCCAGCATTTT	CASSLSRGDQPQHF	NA	TRBJ1-5	NA	TRBV27
TGTGCCAGCAGCTTCGCCACAGCCACCTATGGCTACACCTTC	CASSFATATYGYTF	NA	TRBJ1-2	NA	TRBV5-6
TGTGCCAGCAGACCGACAGCTAACTATGGCTACACCTTC	CASRPTANYGYTF	few	TRBJ1-2	NA	TRBV7-8
TGTGCCATCACCACGGGACACGATCAGCCCCAGCATTTT	CAITTGHDQPQHF	NA	TRBJ1-5	NA	TRBV10-3
TGTGCCAGCAGTTTTTCCGGACAAAGCTATGGCTACACCTTC	CASSFSGQSYGYTF	NA	TRBJ1-2	NA	TRBV27
TGCGCCAGTAAAAGGATCGAGGGATCCTACGAGCAGTACTTC	CASKRIEGSYEQYF	NA	TRBJ2-7	NA	TRBV5-1
TGTGCCAGCAGCTTAGTGAGGCTGAGGACCGGGGAGCTGTTTTTT	CASSLVRLRTGELFF	NA	TRBJ2-2	NA	TRBV7-9
TGTGCCAGCAACAGGGGGTTTGAAGCTTTCTTT	CASNRGFEAFF	NA	TRBJ1-1	TRBD1	TRBV7-2
TGTGCCAGCAGCTCGAGTCAGGGGGGAGCTTTCTTT	CASSSSQGGAFF	NA	TRBJ1-1	TRBD1	TRBV5-6
TGTGCCAGTAGTGTACAGGGGAAGGGCAATCAGCCCCAGCATTTT	CASSVQGKGNQPQHF	few	TRBJ1-5	TRBD1	TRBV19
TGTGCCAGCGGCGACAGGGTTTACACCTTC	CASGDRVYTF	NA	TRBJ1-2	TRBD1	TRBV12-3/TRBV12-4
TGTGCCAGCAGTGAACGTCCGGGGGAGCTGTTTTTT	CASSERPGELFF	few	TRBJ2-2	NA	TRBV25-1
TGTGCCAGCGTCGGAGCAATGGACTATGGCTACACCTTC	CASVGAMDYGYTF	NA	TRBJ1-2	NA	TRBV2
TGCGCCAGCAGCTTGGGTCTATCTAACTATGGCTACACCTTC	CASSLGLSNYGYTF	NA	TRBJ1-2	NA	TRBV5-1
TGTGCCAGCAGCGTAGCTCGGGGTACCGGGGAGCTGTTTTTT	CASSVARGTGELFF	NA	TRBJ2-2	NA	TRBV9
TGTGCCACCAGCAGAGATGGGTTCGCAGGGGCCTCAACATCTTATGGCTACACCTTC	CATSRDGFAGASTSYGYTF	NA	TRBJ1-2	NA	TRBV15
TGTGCCAGCAGTGAGTCAGGGGGCGTCCAGCCCCAGCATTTT	CASSESGGVQPQHF	NA	TRBJ1-5	TRBD1	TRBV2
TGTGCCAGCAGTTTTTCCCGCAGTGAAGCTTTCTTT	CASSFSRSEAFF	few	TRBJ1-1	NA	TRBV28
TGCGCCAGCAGCTCCGGGACTAGCGGGGGGGCGGATACGCAGTATTTT	CASSSGTSGGADTQYF	NA	TRBJ2-3	TRBD2	TRBV5-1
TGTGCCGGGACTATACGGGGTAGGAACTCCGAGCAGTACTTC	CAGTIRGRNSEQYF	NA	TRBJ2-7	TRBD2	TRBV30
TGTGCCAGCAGTCCCGATGGAGGGCTCTTAAGAGAGACCCAGTACTTC	CASSPDGGLLRETQYF	NA	TRBJ2-5	NA	TRBV9
TGCGCCAGCAGCAATGCCCTTTCGAGGGGCTACACCTTC	CASSNALSRGYTF	NA	TRBJ1-2	NA	TRBV4-1
TGTGCCATGCCAGGGGGGCGGGAGCTGTTTTTT	CAMPGGRELFF	NA	TRBJ2-2	NA	TRBV9
TGTGCCAGCAGCGTAGGGGACAGGGGGTTCTCCTACAATGAGCAGTTCTTC	CASSVGDRGFSYNEQFF	NA	TRBJ2-1	TRBD1	TRBV9
TGTGCCAGCAGTTTTGACAGGGATCGCAATCAGCCCCAGCATTTT	CASSFDRDRNQPQHF	NA	TRBJ1-5	TRBD1	TRBV6-5
TGCGCCAGCAGTTCCCAAAAGGACAGGAGGAAATCACCCCTCCACTTT	CASSSQKDRRKSPLHF	NA	TRBJ1-6	TRBD1	TRBV10-1
TGCGCCAGCAGTCCCACGGACAGGCGGTATAGCAATCAGCCCCAGCATTTT	CASSPTDRRYSNQPQHF	NA	TRBJ1-5	TRBD1	TRBV23-1
TGTGCCAGCAGTTTGGGGACAGGGATTTATGGCTACACCTTC	CASSLGTGIYGYTF	NA	TRBJ1-2	TRBD1	TRBV28
TGTGTCAGCAGCGGAACGCGGGGGGGCCAAATATCATCTTTTAGCACAGATACGCAGTATTTT	CVSSGTRGGQISSFSTDTQYF	once	TRBJ2-3	TRBD2	TRBV9
TGTGCCAGCAGTTTATCAACGGGTGAAAAACTGTTTTTT	CASSLSTGEKLFF	NA	TRBJ1-4	NA	TRBV12-3/TRBV12-4